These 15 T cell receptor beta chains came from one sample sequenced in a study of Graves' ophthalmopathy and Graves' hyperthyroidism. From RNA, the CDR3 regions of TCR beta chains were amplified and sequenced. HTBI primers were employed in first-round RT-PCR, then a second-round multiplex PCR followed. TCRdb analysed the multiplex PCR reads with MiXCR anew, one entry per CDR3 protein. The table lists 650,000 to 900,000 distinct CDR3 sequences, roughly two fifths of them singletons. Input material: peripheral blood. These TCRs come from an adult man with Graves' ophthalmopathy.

The CDR3 region has the DNA TGTGCCAGCAGTGGGGGTAGTGGCAACTATGGCTACACCTTC. Amino acids: CASSGGSGNYGYTF. The V and J genes are TRBV25-1 and TRBJ1-2; D uncertain. CDR1 is MGHDK and CDR2 is SYGVNS in the germline V gene. The CDR3 length is 14 residues. Trimming shortened V by 4 bases and J by 2 bases, and 11 bases separated the two germline ends.

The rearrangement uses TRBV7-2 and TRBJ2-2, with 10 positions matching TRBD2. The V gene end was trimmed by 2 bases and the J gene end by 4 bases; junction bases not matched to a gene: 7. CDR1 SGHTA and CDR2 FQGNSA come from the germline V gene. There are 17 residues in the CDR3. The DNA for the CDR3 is TGTGCCAGCAGCTTACTAGCGGGAGAGGGGGTCACCGGGGAGCTGTTTTTT. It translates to CASSLLAGEGVTGELFF. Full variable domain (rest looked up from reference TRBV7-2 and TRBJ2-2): GAGVSQSPSNKVTEKGKDVELRCDPISGHTALYWYRQSLGQGLEFLIYFQGNSAPDKSGLPSDRFSAERTGGSVSTLTIQRTQQEDSAVYLCASSLLAGEGVTGELFFGEGSRLTVL.

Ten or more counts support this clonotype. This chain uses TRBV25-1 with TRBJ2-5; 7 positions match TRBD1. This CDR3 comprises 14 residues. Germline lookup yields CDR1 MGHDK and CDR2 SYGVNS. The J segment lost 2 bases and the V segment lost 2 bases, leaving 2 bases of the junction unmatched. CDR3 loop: CASSELRGQETQYF. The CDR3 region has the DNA TGTGCCAGCAGTGAACTCAGGGGGCAAGAGACCCAGTACTTC.

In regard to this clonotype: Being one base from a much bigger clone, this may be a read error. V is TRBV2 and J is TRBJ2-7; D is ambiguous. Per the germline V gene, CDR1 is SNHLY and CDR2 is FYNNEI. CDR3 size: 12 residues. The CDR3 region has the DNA TGTGCCAGCAGACGTCACCCCTACGAGCAGCACTTC. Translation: CASRRHPYEQHF. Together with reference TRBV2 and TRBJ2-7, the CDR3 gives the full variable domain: EPEVTQTPSHQVTQMGQEVILRCVPISNHLYFYWYRQILGQKVEFLVSFYNNEISEKSEIFDDQFSVERPDGSNFTLKIRSTKLEDSAMYFCASRRHPYEQHFGPGTRLTVT.

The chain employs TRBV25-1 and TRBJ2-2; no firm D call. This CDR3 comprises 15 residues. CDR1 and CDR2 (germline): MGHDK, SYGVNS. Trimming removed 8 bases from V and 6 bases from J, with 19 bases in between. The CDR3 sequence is CASRVTGSISGELFF. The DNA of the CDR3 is TGTGCCAGCCGGGTAACCGGCAGTATTTCCGGGGAGCTGTTTTTT.

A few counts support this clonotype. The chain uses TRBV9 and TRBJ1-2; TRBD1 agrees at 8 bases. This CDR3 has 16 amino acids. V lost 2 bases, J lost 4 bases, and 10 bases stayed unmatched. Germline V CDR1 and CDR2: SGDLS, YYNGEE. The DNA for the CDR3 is TGTGCCAGCAGCGTTGGACAGGGAATCGGGGCCTATGGCTACACCTTC. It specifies CASSVGQGIGAYGYTF.

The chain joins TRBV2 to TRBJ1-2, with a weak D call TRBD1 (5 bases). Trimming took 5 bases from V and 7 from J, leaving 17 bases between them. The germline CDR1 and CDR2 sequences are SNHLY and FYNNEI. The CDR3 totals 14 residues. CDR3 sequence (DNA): TGTGCCAGCAGTCCCAGGCAGGGTTGGAGTGGCTACACCTTC. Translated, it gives CASSPRQGWSGYTF.

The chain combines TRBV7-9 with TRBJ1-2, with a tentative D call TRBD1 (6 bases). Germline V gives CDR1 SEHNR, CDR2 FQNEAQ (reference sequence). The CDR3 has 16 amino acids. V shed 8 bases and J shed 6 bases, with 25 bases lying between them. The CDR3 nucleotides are TGTGCCAGCGGCTCAACTTCCAGGGGTTGGGGTGATGGCTACACCTTC. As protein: CASGSTSRGWGDGYTF.

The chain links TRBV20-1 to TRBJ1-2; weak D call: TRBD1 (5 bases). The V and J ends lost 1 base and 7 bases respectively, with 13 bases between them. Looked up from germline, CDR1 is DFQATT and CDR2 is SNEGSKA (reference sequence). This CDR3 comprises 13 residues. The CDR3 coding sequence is TGCAGTGCTAGAGGGGGGTCTGGACGTGGCTACACCTTC. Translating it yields CSARGGSGRGYTF.

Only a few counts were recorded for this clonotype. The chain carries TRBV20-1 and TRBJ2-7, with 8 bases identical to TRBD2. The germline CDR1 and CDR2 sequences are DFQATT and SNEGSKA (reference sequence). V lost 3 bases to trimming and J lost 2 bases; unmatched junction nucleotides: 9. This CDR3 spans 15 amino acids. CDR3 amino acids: CSARNPRTSTYEQYF. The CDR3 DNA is TGCAGTGCTAGGAACCCACGGACTAGCACCTACGAGCAGTACTTC.

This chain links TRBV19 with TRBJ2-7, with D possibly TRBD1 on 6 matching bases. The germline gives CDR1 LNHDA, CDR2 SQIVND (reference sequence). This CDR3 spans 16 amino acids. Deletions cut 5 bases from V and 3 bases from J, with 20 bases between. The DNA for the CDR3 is TGTGCCAGTAGTCGACAGGATGGACTGGCTGGCTACGAGCAGTACTTC. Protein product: CASSRQDGLAGYEQYF.

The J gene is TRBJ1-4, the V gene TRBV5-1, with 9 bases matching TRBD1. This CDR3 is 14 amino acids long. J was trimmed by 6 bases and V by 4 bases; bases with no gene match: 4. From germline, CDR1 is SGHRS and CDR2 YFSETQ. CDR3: CASSATGGDEKLFF. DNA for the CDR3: TGCGCCAGCAGCGCGACAGGGGGAGATGAAAAACTGTTTTTT.

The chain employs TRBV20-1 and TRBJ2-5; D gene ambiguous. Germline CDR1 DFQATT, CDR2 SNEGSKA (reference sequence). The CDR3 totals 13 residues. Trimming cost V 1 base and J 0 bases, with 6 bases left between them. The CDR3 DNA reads TGCAGTGCTAGAGTAACGCACCAAGAGACCCAGTACTTC. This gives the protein CSARVTHQETQYF.

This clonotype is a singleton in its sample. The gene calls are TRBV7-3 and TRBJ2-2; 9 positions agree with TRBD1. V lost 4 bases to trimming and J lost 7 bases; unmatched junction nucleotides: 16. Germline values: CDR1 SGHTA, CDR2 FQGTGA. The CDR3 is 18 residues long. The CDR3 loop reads CASSSRWATGGTYGELFF. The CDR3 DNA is TGTGCCAGCAGCTCCCGTTGGGCGACAGGGGGGACCTACGGGGAGCTGTTTTTT.

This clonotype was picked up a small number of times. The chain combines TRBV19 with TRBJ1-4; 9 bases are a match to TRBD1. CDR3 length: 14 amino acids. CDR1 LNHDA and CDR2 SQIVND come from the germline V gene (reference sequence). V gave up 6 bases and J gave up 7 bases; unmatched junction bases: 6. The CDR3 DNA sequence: TGTGCCAGTAGATCACAGGGGGCGCGTGAAAAACTGTTTTTT. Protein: CASRSQGAREKLFF.